The present TCR beta chain was sequenced within a study of blood T cell repertoires in COVID-19. Sequencing was performed with immunoSEQ multiplex PCR; in TCRdb, only in-frame clones are kept and a portion is missing. The sample records about 95,000 clones, more than 80% being singletons. Germline CDR1 and CDR2: MDHEN and SYDVKM. The V and J ends lost 2 bases and 5 bases respectively, with 7 bases between them. CDR3 length: 14 amino acids. Sequencing input: peripheral blood. This rearrangement joins TRBV28 to TRBJ1-6; maybe TRBD1 (5 bases). The TCR comes from a human donor in a cohort sampled during active COVID-19. The CDR3 loop reads CASSLAGNNSPLHF. The DNA for the CDR3 is TGTGCCAGCAGTTTAGCAGGGAATAATTCACCCCTCCACTTT. Using reference TRBV28 and TRBJ1-6 for the parts outside the CDR3, the full variable domain is DVKVTQSSRYLVKRTGEKVFLECVQDMDHENMFWYRQDPGLGLRLIYFSYDVKMKEKGDIPEGYSVSREKKERFSLILESASTNQTSMYLCASSLAGNNSPLHFGNGTRLTVT.